This T cell receptor (beta chain) was captured by sequencing in a study of CD8+ T cells in alopecia areata. Study overall: Treated patients were given 5 to 10 mg oral tofacitinib twice daily. Treatment ran 6 to 18 months, with 6 months of follow-up afterward.

This clone turned up a few times. The antigen remains unidentified. Extracted RNA was reverse transcribed into cDNA, the sequencing template. Clones were sequenced by immunoSEQ multiplex PCR, and TCRdb holds only the in-frame ones, with some missing. The sample carries about 150,000 clones, 40% to 60% recorded once. This CDR3 has 13 residues. Germline assignment: CDR1 SNHLY and CDR2 FYNNEI. Trimming cost V 4 bases and J 7 bases, with 14 bases left between them. Study-wide results and caveats: Mouse data revealed clearer TCR sharing than patient data did, a gap possibly tied to HLA. Clonality in lesional scalp, especially alopecia totalis/universalis, exceeded that of normal scalp.

Sequenced material: CD8+ T cells sorted from blood, taken at week 0. J is TRBJ2-7 and V is TRBV2; D is possibly TRBD2 (5 bases). This sequence originates from a human donor with alopecia areata. The CDR3 spells CASSVGRSGEQYF. The DNA of the CDR3 is TGTGCCAGCAGTGTTGGCAGGTCGGGAGAGCAGTACTTC.